The present entry profiles one T cell receptor beta chain with its context. Its antigen is undetermined. The entry originates in a study of shared clonotypes between healthy human individuals. The CDR3 totals 15 residues. With 4 bases clipped from V and 4 bases from J, the junction kept 7 bases outside the gene matches. From germline, CDR1 is MDHEN and CDR2 SYDVKM. Deep-level running was used for the assay. Genomic DNA (from each subset) was split evenly across several immunoSEQ plates. TCRdb's copy holds only in-frame clones and misses some; the assay was immunoSEQ multiplex PCR. The sample has some 2,500,000 clones, 90% to 95% seen once. A CD45RA+ naive subset and a CD45RA-negative memory subset were split from CD4+ cells. Study-wide points: With a few donors compared, roughly 5% of naive CD4 clonotypes were shared.

The sequenced sample was naive CD4+ T cells from PBMCs. Stated subset: CD45RA+ positively selected. The TCR originated in a man aged 18-30 years in good health. Some clones in this sample may be carry-over from other donors' samples. The chain combines TRBV28 with TRBJ1-5, with 7 bases that match TRBD1. CDR3 DNA: TGTGCCAGCAGTTCCGCCGGGACAGCGAATCAGCCCCAGCATTTT. As protein: CASSSAGTANQPQHF. Supplemented by reference TRBV28 and TRBJ1-5, the full variable domain reads DVKVTQSSRYLVKRTGEKVFLECVQDMDHENMFWYRQDPGLGLRLIYFSYDVKMKEKGDIPEGYSVSREKKERFSLILESASTNQTSMYLCASSSAGTANQPQHFGDGTRLSIL.